This T cell receptor (beta chain) emerged from a study of blood T cell repertoires in COVID-19. This CDR3 has 17 amino acids. V shed 1 base, J shed 4 bases, and the junction held 8 bases outside the gene matches. Germline V gene lookup returns CDR1 SGDLS and CDR2 YYNGEE. Libraries were prepared by immunoSEQ multiplex PCR; TCRdb keeps only in-frame clonotypes and omits some of them. Of around 220,000 clones listed, approximately 84% were seen once; the top ten hold roughly 2%. This receptor was obtained from a man aged 35 to 55 with active or convalescent COVID-19. V is TRBV9 and J is TRBJ2-1; 10 bases map to TRBD2. Input material: peripheral blood. The CDR3: CASSVSSSGSRYNEQFF. The CDR3 DNA reads TGTGCCAGCAGCGTATCCTCTAGCGGGAGTCGATACAATGAGCAGTTCTTC.